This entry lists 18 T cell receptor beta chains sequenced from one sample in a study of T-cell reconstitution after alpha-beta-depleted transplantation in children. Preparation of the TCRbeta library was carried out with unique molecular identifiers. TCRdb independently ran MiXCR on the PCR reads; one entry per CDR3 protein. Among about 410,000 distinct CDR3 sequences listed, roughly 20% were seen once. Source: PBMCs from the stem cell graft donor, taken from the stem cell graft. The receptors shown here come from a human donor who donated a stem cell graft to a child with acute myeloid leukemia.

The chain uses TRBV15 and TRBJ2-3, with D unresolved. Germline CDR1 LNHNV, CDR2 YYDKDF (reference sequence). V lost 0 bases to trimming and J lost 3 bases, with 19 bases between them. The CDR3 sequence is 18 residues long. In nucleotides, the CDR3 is TGTGCCACCAGCAGAGAGGCCCCGATGCACCCAGTAACAGATACGCAGTATTTT. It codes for CATSREAPMHPVTDTQYF. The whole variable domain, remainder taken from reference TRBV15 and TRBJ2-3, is DAMVIQNPRYQVTQFGKPVTLSCSQTLNHNVMYWYQQKSSQAPKLLFHYYDKDFNNEADTPDNFQSRRPNTSFCFLDIRSPGLGDTAMYLCATSREAPMHPVTDTQYFGPGTRLTVL.

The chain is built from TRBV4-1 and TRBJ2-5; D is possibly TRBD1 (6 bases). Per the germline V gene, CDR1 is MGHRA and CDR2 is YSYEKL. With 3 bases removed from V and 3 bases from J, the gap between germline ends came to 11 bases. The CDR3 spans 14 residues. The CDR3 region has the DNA TGCGCCAGCAGCCAGCTTCCAGGGGAAGAGACCCAGTACTTC. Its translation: CASSQLPGEETQYF.

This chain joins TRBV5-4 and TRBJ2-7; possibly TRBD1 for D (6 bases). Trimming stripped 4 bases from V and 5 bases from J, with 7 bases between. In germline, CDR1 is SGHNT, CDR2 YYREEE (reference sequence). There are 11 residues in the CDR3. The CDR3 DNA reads TGTGCCAGCAGCAACAGGGACGAGCAGTACTTC. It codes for CASSNRDEQYF.

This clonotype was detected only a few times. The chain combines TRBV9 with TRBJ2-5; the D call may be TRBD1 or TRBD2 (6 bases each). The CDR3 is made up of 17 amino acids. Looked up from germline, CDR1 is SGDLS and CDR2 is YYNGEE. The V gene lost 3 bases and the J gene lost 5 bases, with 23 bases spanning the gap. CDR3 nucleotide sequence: TGTGCCAGCAGCGAGGGGGGTAGGGGTCCCTATATGGAGACCCAGTACTTC. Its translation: CASSEGGRGPYMETQYF.

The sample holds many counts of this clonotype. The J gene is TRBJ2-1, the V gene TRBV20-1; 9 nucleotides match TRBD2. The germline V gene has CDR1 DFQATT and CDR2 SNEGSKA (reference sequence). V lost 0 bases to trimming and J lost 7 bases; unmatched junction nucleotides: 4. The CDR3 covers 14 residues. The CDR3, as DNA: TGCAGTGCTAGAGATGGCCTAGCGGGAAATGAGCAGTTCTTC. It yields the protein CSARDGLAGNEQFF.

The CDR3 loop reads CASSSVADTGRTYEQYF. The DNA of the CDR3 is TGTGCCAGCAGCTCTGTCGCGGATACCGGGAGAACCTACGAGCAGTACTTC. The chain recombines TRBV5-6 with TRBJ2-7, with D maybe TRBD2 (6 bases). Trimming pared 3 bases from V and 2 bases from J, leaving 21 bases between. The CDR3 has 17 residues. Germline lookup yields CDR1 SGHDT and CDR2 YYEEEE.

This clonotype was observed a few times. The CDR3 here is CASSVDEGRDEQYF. CDR3 nucleotide sequence: TGTGCCAGCAGCGTAGATGAGGGTCGGGACGAGCAGTACTTC. The J gene is TRBJ2-7, the V gene TRBV9; D might be TRBD2 (5 bases). CDR3 size: 14 residues. Trimming took off 0 bases at V and 5 bases at J, with 12 bases between the two ends. The germline V gene encodes CDR1 SGDLS and CDR2 YYNGEE.

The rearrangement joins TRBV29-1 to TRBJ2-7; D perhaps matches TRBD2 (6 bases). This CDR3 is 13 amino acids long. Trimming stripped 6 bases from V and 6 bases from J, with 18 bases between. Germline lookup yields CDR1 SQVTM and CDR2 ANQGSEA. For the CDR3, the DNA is TGCAGCGTAGTTAAGGGGCTAGCGCGCGAGCAGTACTTC. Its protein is CSVVKGLAREQYF.

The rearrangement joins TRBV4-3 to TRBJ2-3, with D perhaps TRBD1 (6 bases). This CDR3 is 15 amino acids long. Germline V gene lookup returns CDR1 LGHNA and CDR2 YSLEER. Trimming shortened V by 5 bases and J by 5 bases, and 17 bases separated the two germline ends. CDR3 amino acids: CASSDTRGYRDTQYF. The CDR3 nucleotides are TGCGCCAGCAGCGACACGAGGGGGTATAGAGATACGCAGTATTTT.

This CDR3 reads CAIRRILETQYF. In DNA, the CDR3 is TGTGCCATCCGAAGGATTTTGGAGACCCAGTACTTC. The chain combines TRBV2 with TRBJ2-5; D remains unclear. Germline lookup yields CDR1 SNHLY and CDR2 FYNNEI. Trimming cost V 10 bases and J 5 bases, with 14 bases left between them. The CDR3 is 12 residues long. Filled out from reference TRBV2 and TRBJ2-5, the complete variable domain reads EPEVTQTPSHQVTQMGQEVILRCVPISNHLYFYWYRQILGQKVEFLVSFYNNEISEKSEIFDDQFSVERPDGSNFTLKIRSTKLEDSAMYFCAIRRILETQYFGPGTRLLVL.

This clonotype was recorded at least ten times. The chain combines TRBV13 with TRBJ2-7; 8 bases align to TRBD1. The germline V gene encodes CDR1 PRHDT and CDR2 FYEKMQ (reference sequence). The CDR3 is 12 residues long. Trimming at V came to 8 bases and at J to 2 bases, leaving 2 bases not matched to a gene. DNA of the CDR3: TGTGCCAGCGGACAGGGAGCCTACGAGCAGTACTTC. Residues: CASGQGAYEQYF.

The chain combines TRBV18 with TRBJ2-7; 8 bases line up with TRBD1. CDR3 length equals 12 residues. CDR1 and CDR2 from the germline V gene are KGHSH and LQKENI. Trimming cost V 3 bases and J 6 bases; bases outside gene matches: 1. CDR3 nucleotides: TGTGCCAGCTCACCGGACAGGGCCGAGCAGTACTTC. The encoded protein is CASSPDRAEQYF.

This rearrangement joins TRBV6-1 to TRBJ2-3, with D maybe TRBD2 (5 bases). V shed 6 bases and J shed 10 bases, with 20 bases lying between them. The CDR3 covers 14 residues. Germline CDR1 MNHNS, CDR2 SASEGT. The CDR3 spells CASSRPSSVAPQYF. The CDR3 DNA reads TGTGCCAGCAGCCGGCCTAGCTCGGTAGCTCCGCAGTATTTT.

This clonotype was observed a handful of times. The CDR3 region is CASSQEESGSIPDTQYF. CDR3 in DNA: TGCGCCAGCAGCCAAGAAGAATCCGGGAGCATTCCAGATACGCAGTATTTT. This chain uses TRBV4-1 with TRBJ2-3; perhaps TRBD2 as D (6 bases). The CDR3 has 17 residues. The V end lost 0 bases, the J end lost 4 bases, and 17 bases lay between the germline ends. Germline V lookup: CDR1 MGHRA, CDR2 YSYEKL.

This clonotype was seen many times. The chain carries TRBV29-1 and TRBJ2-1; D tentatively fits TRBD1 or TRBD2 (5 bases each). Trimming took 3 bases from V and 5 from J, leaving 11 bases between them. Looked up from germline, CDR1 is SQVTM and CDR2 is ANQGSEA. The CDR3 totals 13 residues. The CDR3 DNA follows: TGCAGCGTTGAGGGGCGGGTAGACAATGAGCAGTTCTTC. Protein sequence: CSVEGRVDNEQFF.

DNA of the CDR3: TGTGCCAGCAGCTTAGTTGCCGACAGGTCCTACGAGCAGTACTTC. As protein: CASSLVADRSYEQYF. The rearrangement joins TRBV7-2 to TRBJ2-7; tentative D call: TRBD1 (6 bases). The CDR3 has 15 amino acids. V shed 1 base and J shed 1 base, with 11 bases lying between them. CDR1 and CDR2 from the germline V gene are SGHTA and FQGNSA.

The CDR3 coding sequence is TGCAGTGCTAGAGAAGAGACAGCGAACACCGGGGAGCTGTTTTTT. It codes for CSAREETANTGELFF. This chain links TRBV20-1 with TRBJ2-2; tentatively, D is TRBD1 (5 bases). The CDR3 sequence is 15 residues long. V was trimmed by 0 bases and J by 0 bases, leaving 8 bases between them. In germline, CDR1 is DFQATT, CDR2 SNEGSKA (reference sequence).

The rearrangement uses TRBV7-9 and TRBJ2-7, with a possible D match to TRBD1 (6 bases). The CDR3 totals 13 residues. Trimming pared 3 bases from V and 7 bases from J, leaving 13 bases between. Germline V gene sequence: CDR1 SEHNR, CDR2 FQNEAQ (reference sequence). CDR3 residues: CASSFEGEREQYF. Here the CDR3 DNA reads TGTGCCAGCAGCTTTGAGGGGGAGCGGGAGCAGTACTTC.